This note documents a single T cell receptor (beta chain) sequence. The CDR3 totals 12 residues. Trimming took off 2 bases at V and 4 bases at J, with 6 bases between the two ends. Germline V CDR1 and CDR2: SGHKS, YYEKEE (reference sequence). The data stem from a study of blood T cell repertoires in COVID-19. Original analysis: Amplifying reference gene primers gave estimates of nucleated cell counts. Sequenced by immunoSEQ multiplex PCR; TCRdb stores in-frame clones only, minus some. V and J calls and clone size come straight from that table; D and trimming were deduced from the DNA. The table shows 150,000 to 200,000 clones, with under 90% occurring only once. Categorization into cohorts depended on clinical history that participants reported. Symptom resolution, clearance, or two negative PCRs marked donors in Cohort 3 as recovered.

This receptor was taken from a man between 45 and 60 years old who had recovered from COVID-19. The sequenced sample was PBMCs or T cells enriched from blood (not recorded which). The chain is built from TRBV5-5 and TRBJ1-2; D is undetermined. CDR3 loop: CASSFSGYGYTF. CDR3 coding DNA: TGTGCCAGCAGCTTTTCGGGCTATGGCTACACCTTC.